This T cell receptor beta chain is drawn from a study of blood T cell repertoires in COVID-19. Study-level information: Collection of acute and convalescent COVID-19 samples took place in the United States, Italy and Spain. T cells, B-cell-depleted T cells, or PBMCs supplied cDNA or gDNA.

Authors' data handling: Estimation of nucleated cell counts was performed using reference gene primer amplification. Profiled with immunoSEQ multiplex PCR; TCRdb holds only in-frame clones, not every one. The V and J calls and clone size come from that table; D and trimming were worked out from the DNA. This sample has roughly 80,000 clones, with roughly 78% found just once. The CDR3 totals 14 residues. Trimming removed 6 bases at V and 2 bases at J, with 13 bases between. The V gene's germline CDR1 is LNHDA and CDR2 SQIVND (reference sequence). The receptor was derived from a human donor in a cohort sampled during active COVID-19. The chain joins TRBV19 to TRBJ1-2; D not resolved. The material sequenced was peripheral blood. As DNA, the CDR3 is TGTGCCAGTAGGCCCCCACCGGTGAACTATGGCTACACCTTC. Amino acid sequence: CASRPPPVNYGYTF. Full variable domain (remainder filled in from reference TRBV19 and TRBJ1-2): DGGITQSPKYLFRKEGQNVTLSCEQNLNHDAMYWYRQDPGQGLRLIYYSQIVNDFQKGDIAEGYSVSREKKESFPLTVTSAQKNPTAFYLCASRPPPVNYGYTFGSGTRLTVV.